Reported below is one T cell receptor (beta chain). Its antigen is as yet unknown. The data were taken from a study of cytomegalovirus exposure and HLA in healthy donors. Overall study results and limits: Researchers counted 164 TCR beta chains as cytomegalovirus-associated. In a later analysis, at a false discovery rate of 0.05, some 17,000 TCR beta sequences were associated with HLA alleles.

In the PCR, 60 Vbeta and 13 Jbeta primers were used. The repertoire was sequenced with immunoSEQ multiplex PCR; TCRdb's copy has only in-frame clones and lacks some. The sample holds 110,000 or so clones; 67% are singletons and the top ten take about 8%. It was healthy bone marrow donors who served as donors. The V and J ends lost 3 bases and 1 base respectively, with 8 bases between them. From germline, CDR1 is MDHEN and CDR2 SYDVKM. The CDR3 length is 14 residues. What was sequenced was PBMCs. The receptor was derived from a young man in good health and CMV-seropositive. The chain uses TRBV28 and TRBJ2-3, with unresolved D. This CDR3 reads CASSFLQGTDTQYF. The CDR3 nucleotides are TGTGCCAGCAGTTTTCTCCAGGGCACAGATACGCAGTATTTT.